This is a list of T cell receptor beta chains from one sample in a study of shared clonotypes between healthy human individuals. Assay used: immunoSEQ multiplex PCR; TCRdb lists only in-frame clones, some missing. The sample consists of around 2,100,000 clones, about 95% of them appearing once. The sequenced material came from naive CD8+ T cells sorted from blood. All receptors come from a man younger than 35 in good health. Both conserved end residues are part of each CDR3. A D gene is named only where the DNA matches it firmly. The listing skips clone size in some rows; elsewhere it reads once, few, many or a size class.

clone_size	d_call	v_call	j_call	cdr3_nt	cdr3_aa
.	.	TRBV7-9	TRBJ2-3	TGTGCCAGCAGTACAAGGCCGGAGACTACAGATACGCAGTATTTT	CASSTRPETTDTQYF
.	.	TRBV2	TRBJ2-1	TGTGCCAGCAGTGTGAACTCGGCAGTGGGCTACAATGAGCAGTTCTTC	CASSVNSAVGYNEQFF
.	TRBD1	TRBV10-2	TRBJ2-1	TGCGCCAGCAGTGATGAACAGGGGTCCATCGATGAGCAGTTCTTC	CASSDEQGSIDEQFF
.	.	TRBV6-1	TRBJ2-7	TGTGCCAGCAGTGAAAAAGGGAACGAGCAGTACTTC	CASSEKGNEQYF
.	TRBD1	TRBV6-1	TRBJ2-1	TGTGTCACCCGACAGGGGGCCAGCTCCTACAATGAGCAGTTCTTC	CVTRQGASSYNEQFF
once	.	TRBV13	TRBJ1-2	TGTGCCAGCAGCTTAGGACGGGCGGGCTATGGCTACACCTTC	CASSLGRAGYGYTF
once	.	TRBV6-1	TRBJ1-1	TGTGCCAGCAGTGAATCCGGGGGACTTAACACTGAAGCTTTCTTT	CASSESGGLNTEAFF
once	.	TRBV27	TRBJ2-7	TGTGCCAGCAGTTTATCGGGCGGGATCTCCTACGAGCAGTACTTC	CASSLSGGISYEQYF
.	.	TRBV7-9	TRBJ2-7	TGTGCCAGCAGCTTTGACTCCTACGAGCAGTACTTC	CASSFDSYEQYF
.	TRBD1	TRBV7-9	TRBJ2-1	TGTGCCAGCAGCAACCGGGACAGCCTCTACAATGAGCAGTTCTTC	CASSNRDSLYNEQFF
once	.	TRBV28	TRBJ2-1	TGTGCCAGCAGTTTTAGGGGTTACAATGAGCAGTTCTTC	CASSFRGYNEQFF
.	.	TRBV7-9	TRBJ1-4	TGTGCCAGCAGCCCGCAGGACGGGCCAACTAATGAAAAACTGTTTTTT	CASSPQDGPTNEKLFF
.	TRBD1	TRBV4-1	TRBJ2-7	TGCGCCAGCAGCCAACAAGGACAGGGGATGTACGAGCAGTACTTC	CASSQQGQGMYEQYF
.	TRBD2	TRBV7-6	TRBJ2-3	TGTGCCAGCAGCTTGGGCGGGGGGGCCCCAGATACGCAGTATTTT	CASSLGGGAPDTQYF
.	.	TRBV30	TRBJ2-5	TGTGCCTGGAGTCAAGGGGTTGGAGAGACCCAGTACTTC	CAWSQGVGETQYF
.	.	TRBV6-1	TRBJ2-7	TGTGCCAGCAGTGATGGATTACTTCGGACAGTCTACGAGCAGTACTTC	CASSDGLLRTVYEQYF
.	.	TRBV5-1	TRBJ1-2	TGCGCCAGCAGCTTGGTTGAGGGGTGGAACTATGGCTACACCTTC	CASSLVEGWNYGYTF
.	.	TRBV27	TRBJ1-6	TGTGCCAGCAGTGTCGGGGGGGCGAATTCACCCCTCCACTTT	CASSVGGANSPLHF
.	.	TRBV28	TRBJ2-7	TGTGCCAGCAGTCTCCCAGGGGAGGGCTCCTACGAGCAGTACTTC	CASSLPGEGSYEQYF
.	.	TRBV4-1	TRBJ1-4	TGCGCCAGCAGCCTGCGTCCACGGGACTCTGAAAAACTGTTTTTT	CASSLRPRDSEKLFF
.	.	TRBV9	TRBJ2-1	TGTGCCAGCAGCCCACCAGTGAGCTCCTACAATGAGCAGTTCTTC	CASSPPVSSYNEQFF
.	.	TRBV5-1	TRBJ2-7	TGCGCCAGCAGCTTAGGGCGCGGGATCTCCTACGAGCAGTACTTC	CASSLGRGISYEQYF
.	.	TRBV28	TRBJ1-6	TGTGCCAGCAGTTTGTCGGCCACGGGGCCTAATTCACCCCTCCACTTT	CASSLSATGPNSPLHF
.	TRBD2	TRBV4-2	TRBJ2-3	TGTGCCAGCAGCCAAGTTACGGGGGGGGGCACAGATACGCAGTATTTT	CASSQVTGGGTDTQYF
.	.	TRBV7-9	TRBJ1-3	TGTGCCAGCAGCCCTCTTGGAAACACCATATATTTT	CASSPLGNTIYF
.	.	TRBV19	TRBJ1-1	TGTGCCAGTAGGTCCTGGAACACTGAAGCTTTCTTT	CASRSWNTEAFF
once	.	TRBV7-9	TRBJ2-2	TGTGCCAGCACCAGCACCCAGGGCCCTTGGAGCACCGGGGAGCTGTTTTTT	CASTSTQGPWSTGELFF
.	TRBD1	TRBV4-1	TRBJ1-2	TGCGCCAGCAGCCCGGGACAGGGACCCGATGGCTACACCTTC	CASSPGQGPDGYTF
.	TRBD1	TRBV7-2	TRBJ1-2	TGTGCCAGCACCGAAGGGACAGGGGCTAACTATGGCTACACCTTC	CASTEGTGANYGYTF
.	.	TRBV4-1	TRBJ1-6	TGCGCCAGCAGCCAAGTGGGCGGTAGTTCACCCCTCCACTTT	CASSQVGGSSPLHF
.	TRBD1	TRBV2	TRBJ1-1	TGTGCCAGGGTGGGACAGGGGCACACTGAAGCTTTCTTT	CARVGQGHTEAFF
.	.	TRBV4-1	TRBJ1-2	TGCGCCAGCAGGTTGGGAGTCTTAAACTATGGCTACACCTTC	CASRLGVLNYGYTF
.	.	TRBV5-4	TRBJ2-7	TGTGCCAGCAGCCGCGTAGGGGGTGACTACGAGCAGTACTTC	CASSRVGGDYEQYF
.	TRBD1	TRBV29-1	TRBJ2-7	TGCAGCGTTGAAGTCGGACAGGACTACGAGCAGTACTTC	CSVEVGQDYEQYF
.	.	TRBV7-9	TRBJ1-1	TGTGCCAGGGCGGAGTCCAGCACTGAAGCTTTCTTT	CARAESSTEAFF